Reported below is one T cell receptor beta chain. These data originate in a study of immune characterization of retroperitoneal liposarcoma. In TCRdb, the PCR reads were re-called with MiXCR into one record per CDR3 protein. This table has about 9,500 distinct CDR3 sequences, around a quarter appearing once. The germline gives CDR1 MNHNS, CDR2 SASEGT. CDR3 length: 14 residues. The sample was tumor tissue. The chain has TRBV6-1 and TRBJ2-7; 8 bases match TRBD2. The J call is doubtful: the DNA matches TRBJ2-5 better. The source of this sequence is a male donor with retroperitoneal liposarcoma. The CDR3 protein is CASSVLAEQETQYF. The CDR3 DNA is TGTGCCAGCAGTGTACTAGCGGAGCAAGAGACCCAGTACTTC.